The 26 T cell receptor beta chains below all came from one sample that was sequenced in a study of cytomegalovirus exposure and HLA in healthy donors. Primers: 60 Vbeta forward and 13 Jbeta reverse. Repertoires were generated with immunoSEQ multiplex PCR, while TCRdb's copy carries only in-frame clones and drops some. The sample lists about 180,000 clones; over 70% were seen once. Sequencing was done on a sample of PBMCs. The source is a boy younger than 10 in good health and CMV-seronegative.

The rearrangement links TRBV5-1 to TRBJ1-2, with 7 bases lining up with TRBD1. The CDR3 spans 14 residues. Germline V CDR1 and CDR2: SGHRS, YFSETQ. V dropped 3 bases and J dropped 3; count of bases not matched to a gene: 5. This CDR3 is CASSSTGVDYGYTF. CDR3 in DNA: TGCGCCAGCAGCTCTACAGGGGTTGACTATGGCTACACCTTC.

The chain recombines TRBV4-3 with TRBJ2-1; 9 bases are a match to TRBD2. The germline V gene encodes CDR1 LGHNA and CDR2 YSLEER. The J segment lost 4 bases and the V segment lost 6 bases, leaving 4 bases of the junction unmatched. The CDR3 has 14 residues. Written as DNA, the CDR3 is TGCGCCAGCAGGGGTAGCGGGAGTTACAATGAGCAGTTCTTC. This encodes CASRGSGSYNEQFF.

This chain joins TRBV4-1 and TRBJ2-4, with 7 bases aligning to TRBD2. Germline trimming cut 0 bases from V and 6 bases from J; bases unmatched to any gene: 14. There are 18 residues in the CDR3. Germline CDR1 reads MGHRA; CDR2 reads YSYEKL. The CDR3: CASSQEASGAGLANIQYF. The CDR3 nucleotides are TGCGCCAGCAGCCAAGAAGCGAGCGGAGCGGGATTGGCAAACATTCAGTACTTC.

The chain links TRBV19 to TRBJ1-4; D call uncertain. Germline loops: CDR1 LNHDA, CDR2 SQIVND (reference sequence). The CDR3 totals 11 residues. Trimming pared 3 bases from V and 7 bases from J, leaving 3 bases between. In DNA form, the CDR3 reads TGTGCCAGTAGTATGAGTGAAAAACTGTTTTTT. It specifies CASSMSEKLFF.

The chain couples TRBV19 to TRBJ1-1; D is possibly TRBD1 (6 bases). The CDR3 totals 14 residues. Germline V gene data show CDR1 as LNHDA and CDR2 as SQIVND (reference sequence). Between the trimmed V and J ends, which lost 2 bases and 1 base, there was a span of 8 bases. DNA for the CDR3: TGTGCCAGTAGTATATCACAGGGGAACACTGAAGCTTTCTTT. This gives the protein CASSISQGNTEAFF.

The chain carries TRBV10-2 and TRBJ1-1; D might be TRBD1 (5 bases). CDR3 size: 15 residues. CDR1 is WSHSY, CDR2 SAAADI, per germline. V dropped 6 bases and J dropped 3 bases, with 17 bases sitting between them. Here the CDR3 DNA reads TGCGCCAGCAGCTCAAGGGTAACGGGGGACACTGAAGCTTTCTTT. This codes for CASSSRVTGDTEAFF.

The chain couples TRBV28 to TRBJ1-2; a weak D match, TRBD1 (6 bases). Germline V gene lookup returns CDR1 MDHEN and CDR2 SYDVKM. The CDR3 has 17 amino acids. V shed 2 bases and J shed 4 bases, with 20 bases lying between them. CDR3 DNA sequence: TGTGCCAGCAGTTTAGACAGTGGGACACACCCTGTCTATGGCTACACCTTC. This translates into CASSLDSGTHPVYGYTF.

The CDR3 protein is CASSLAQGKEQYF. CDR3 DNA: TGTGCCAGCAGCTTAGCGCAGGGCAAGGAGCAGTACTTC. The rearrangement uses TRBV7-6 and TRBJ2-7; possible D gene TRBD1, 5 bases. There are 13 residues in the CDR3. V was cut by 0 bases and J by 7 bases, with 10 bases left in between. Germline V lookup: CDR1 SGHVS, CDR2 FNYEAQ.

Only one count was recorded for this clone. The J gene is TRBJ1-2, the V gene TRBV29-1; D might be TRBD1 (6 bases). The V end was cut by 4 bases, the J end by 8 bases, with 14 bases between. Germline values: CDR1 SQVTM, CDR2 ANQGSEA. The CDR3 runs 12 residues. The CDR3 spells CSVARQGYGYTF. The CDR3 DNA reads as TGCAGCGTTGCTCGTCAGGGGTACGGCTACACCTTC.

The chain links TRBV28 to TRBJ1-3; D not certain. CDR3 length equals 14 residues. Trimming shortened V by 2 bases and J by 1 base, and 6 bases separated the two germline ends. Germline values: CDR1 MDHEN, CDR2 SYDVKM. The CDR3 reads CASSLGGSGNTIYF. DNA of the CDR3: TGTGCCAGCAGTTTAGGAGGGTCTGGAAACACCATATATTTT.

This chain joins TRBV11-2 and TRBJ2-1; 7 bases match TRBD2. The CDR3 consists of 15 residues. Germline lookup yields CDR1 SGHAT and CDR2 FQNNGV. Germline trimming cut 5 bases from V and 2 bases from J; bases unmatched to any gene: 6. CDR3 nucleotides: TGTGCCAGCAGCCCCGGACTAGACCCCTACAATGAGCAGTTCTTC. Its protein product is CASSPGLDPYNEQFF. The full variable domain, rest sourced from reference TRBV11-2 and TRBJ2-1, is EAGVAQSPRYKIIEKRQSVAFWCNPISGHATLYWYQQILGQGPKLLIQFQNNGVVDDSQLPKDRFSAERLKGVDSTLKIQPAKLEDSAVYLCASSPGLDPYNEQFFGPGTRLTVL.

The rearrangement joins TRBV12-5 to TRBJ2-1, with 12 bases identical to TRBD2. CDR1 and CDR2 (germline): LGHNT, FRNRAP. There are 16 residues in the CDR3. The ends lost 5 bases at V and 7 bases at J; junction bases unmatched: 9. The CDR3 loop reads CASGAVTSGSSNEQFF. DNA for the CDR3: TGTGCTAGTGGTGCCGTGACTAGCGGGAGTAGTAATGAGCAGTTCTTC.

In nucleotides, the CDR3 is TGTGCCAGTAGTAACCCCGGGACACCTAATGAAAAACTGTTTTTT. This sequence encodes CASSNPGTPNEKLFF. The V and J genes are TRBV19 and TRBJ1-4; a weak D match, TRBD1 (6 bases). The CDR3 covers 15 residues. V was clipped by 4 bases and J by 3 bases, with 12 bases between them. Germline-derived CDR1 and CDR2 are LNHDA and SQIVND (reference sequence).

The chain combines TRBV29-1 with TRBJ1-3; the D gene is possibly TRBD1 (6 bases). V shed 0 bases and J shed 2 bases, with 14 bases lying between them. Germline assignment: CDR1 SQVTM and CDR2 ANQGSEA. The CDR3 consists of 16 residues. The DNA of the CDR3 is TGCAGCGTTGAAGATCGGGCAGGGGTAGCTGGAAACACCATATATTTT. It specifies CSVEDRAGVAGNTIYF.

V is TRBV11-3 and J is TRBJ2-2, with 12 bases aligning to TRBD2. Per the germline V gene, CDR1 is SGHNT and CDR2 is YENEEA. This CDR3 has 19 residues. J was trimmed by 4 bases and V by 3 bases; bases with no gene match: 12. CDR3: CASSFTTSGGAQGTGELFF. For the CDR3, the DNA is TGTGCCAGCAGCTTCACGACTAGCGGGGGTGCACAGGGCACCGGGGAGCTGTTTTTT.

This chain's CDR3 is CASSQTPPEQFF. The CDR3 region has the DNA TGTGCCAGCAGCCAGACACCGCCCGAGCAGTTCTTC. The rearrangement uses TRBV7-8 and TRBJ2-1; the D is unclear. CDR3 length: 12 residues. Trimming pared 5 bases from V and 10 bases from J, leaving 12 bases between. Germline V gene data show CDR1 as SGHVS and CDR2 as FQNEAQ.

The chain has TRBV5-6 and TRBJ2-1; a weak D match, TRBD2 (6 bases). CDR3 size: 17 residues. The V end was cut by 0 bases, the J end by 0 bases, with 13 bases between. Germline V gives CDR1 SGHDT, CDR2 YYEEEE. The CDR3 protein is CASSLEEGHPSYNEQFF. The DNA of the CDR3 is TGTGCCAGCAGCTTGGAGGAGGGGCACCCCTCCTACAATGAGCAGTTCTTC.

This chain joins TRBV7-2 and TRBJ2-1; D gene ambiguous. CDR1 and CDR2 (germline): SGHTA, FQGNSA. The CDR3 totals 17 residues. The V end was cut by 3 bases, the J end by 3 bases, with 18 bases between. The CDR3 loop reads CASSLIPPGTGYNEQFF. The CDR3 bases are TGTGCCAGCAGCTTGATCCCCCCGGGTACCGGCTACAATGAGCAGTTCTTC.

The chain has TRBV23-1 and TRBJ1-2; weak D call: TRBD1 (5 bases). TRBV23-1 has ORF status, its function being uncertain. The CDR3 runs 15 residues. V shed 0 bases and J shed 0 bases, with 8 bases lying between them. The CDR3 sequence is CASSQSSGSNYGYTF. The CDR3 region has the DNA TGCGCCAGCAGTCAATCATCAGGGTCTAACTATGGCTACACCTTC.

V usage is TRBV10-3 and J usage is TRBJ2-1, with 10 nucleotides matching TRBD2. The CDR3 consists of 18 residues. V trimming: 7 bases; J trimming: 0 bases; junction bases outside the gene matches: 12. In germline, CDR1 is ENHRY, CDR2 SYGVKD. The CDR3 DNA is TGTGCCATCACTAAAAGCCTAGCGGGGGCCGCCTCCTACAATGAGCAGTTCTTC. This translates into CAITKSLAGAASYNEQFF.

V and J are TRBV19 and TRBJ1-4; 9 bases are shared with TRBD1. Germline CDR1 is LNHDA and CDR2 is SQIVND (reference sequence). V lost 0 bases, J lost 7 bases, and 9 bases stayed unmatched. This CDR3 has 17 amino acids. In nucleotides, the CDR3 is TGTGCCAGTAGTATAGATCTATTGGGACAGGGTGGTGAAAAACTGTTTTTT. Translated: CASSIDLLGQGGEKLFF. The full variable domain, rest sourced from reference TRBV19 and TRBJ1-4, is DGGITQSPKYLFRKEGQNVTLSCEQNLNHDAMYWYRQDPGQGLRLIYYSQIVNDFQKGDIAEGYSVSREKKESFPLTVTSAQKNPTAFYLCASSIDLLGQGGEKLFFGSGTQLSVL.

J is TRBJ2-7 and V is TRBV30, with 8 bases identical to TRBD2. The germline gives CDR1 GTSNPN, CDR2 SVGIG (reference sequence). This CDR3 contains 14 residues. The J segment lost 0 bases and the V segment lost 2 bases, leaving 3 bases of the junction unmatched. The CDR3 spells CAWSSGGNSYEQYF. Written as DNA, the CDR3 is TGTGCCTGGAGTTCGGGAGGGAACTCCTACGAGCAGTACTTC.

This chain joins TRBV5-1 and TRBJ2-5, with 10 bases matching TRBD2. The CDR3 has 16 amino acids. Germline V gene data show CDR1 as SGHRS and CDR2 as YFSETQ. V lost 4 bases to trimming and J lost 9 bases; unmatched junction nucleotides: 15. DNA for the CDR3: TGCGCCAGCAGCCTCGGACTAGCGGCTACCCGGGGGGCCCAGTACTTC. Its protein product is CASSLGLAATRGAQYF.

The chain is built from TRBV5-1 and TRBJ1-1; D possibly corresponds to TRBD1 (5 bases). Per germline, CDR1 SGHRS and CDR2 YFSETQ. Trimming took 6 bases from V and 4 from J, leaving 16 bases between them. This CDR3 has 14 residues. DNA of the CDR3: TGCGCCAGCAAGAGCGGGGGAGGGAGCACTGAAGCTTTCTTT. Translating it yields CASKSGGGSTEAFF.

The chain is built from TRBV13 and TRBJ2-1, with 12 bases fitting TRBD2. J was trimmed by 6 bases and V by 5 bases; bases with no gene match: 5. Germline V CDR1 and CDR2: PRHDT, FYEKMQ (reference sequence). CDR3 length: 15 amino acids. CDR3 bases: TGTGCCAGCAGCCGACTAGCGGGAGTACCCAATGAGCAGTTCTTC. Protein: CASSRLAGVPNEQFF. The entire variable domain, with the rest obtained from reference TRBV13 and TRBJ2-1, is as follows: AAGVIQSPRHLIKEKRETATLKCYPIPRHDTVYWYQQGPGQDPQFLISFYEKMQSDKGSIPDRFSAQQFSDYHSELNMSSLELGDSALYFCASSRLAGVPNEQFFGPGTRLTVL.

This chain links TRBV30 with TRBJ2-6, with 9 nucleotides matching TRBD1. Per the germline V gene, CDR1 is GTSNPN and CDR2 is SVGIG (reference sequence). Unmatched junction bases numbered 8, after V lost 0 bases and J lost 2 bases. CDR3 length: 18 amino acids. The DNA for the CDR3 is TGTGCCTGGAGTGTCCTAGGGACAGGGTTCACTGGGGCCAACGTCCTGACTTTC. It yields the protein CAWSVLGTGFTGANVLTF. Using reference TRBV30 and TRBJ2-6 for the parts outside the CDR3, the full variable domain is SQTIHQWPATLVQPVGSPLSLECTVEGTSNPNLYWYRQAAGRGLQLLFYSVGIGQISSEVPQNLSASRPQDRQFILSSKKLLLSDSGFYLCAWSVLGTGFTGANVLTFGAGSRLTVL.